Listed below are T cell receptor beta chains from one sample, sequenced in a study of CD8 T cells in ankylosing spondylitis. Using its own MiXCR run on the 5' RACE reads, TCRdb lists one record per CDR3 protein. Of 180,000 or so distinct CDR3 sequences in the sample, 11% are singletons; the top ten hold 25% to 35%. The sequenced sample was blood, either unsorted or a sorted T cell fraction (not recorded which). These receptors originate from a male donor with ankylosing spondylitis or in good health (not recorded which). The CDR3 runs from the conserved cysteine through the conserved F or W. The order of the fields is clone size, V gene, J gene, D gene, CDR3 DNA, CDR3 protein. A D gene is named only where the DNA matches it firmly. Clone size is stated in some rows and not others, as once, few, many or a class when expanded.

abundance: many; v_gene: TRBV7-9; j_gene: TRBJ2-7; d_gene: .; CDR3nt: TGTGCCAGCAGCTTGTTCACCTACGAGCAGTACTTC; CDR3aa: CASSLFTYEQYF
abundance: many; v_gene: TRBV20-1; j_gene: TRBJ2-1; d_gene: .; CDR3nt: TGCAGTGCCAAGCCTCTCAATGAGCAGTTCTTC; CDR3aa: CSAKPLNEQFF
abundance: many; v_gene: TRBV20-1; j_gene: TRBJ2-3; d_gene: .; CDR3nt: TGCAGTGCTAGAGGATGGGGCCTTGGCACAGATACGCAGTATTTT; CDR3aa: CSARGWGLGTDTQYF
abundance: many; v_gene: TRBV2; j_gene: TRBJ2-2; d_gene: TRBD2; CDR3nt: TGTGCCAGCCGGTTCGGGACTAGCGGGAAAACCGGGGAGCTGTTTTTT; CDR3aa: CASRFGTSGKTGELFF
abundance: many; v_gene: TRBV7-8; j_gene: TRBJ1-5; d_gene: .; CDR3nt: TGTGCCAGCAGCCCGGTTGGAGGGAGGGTCGATCAGCCCCAGCATTTT; CDR3aa: CASSPVGGRVDQPQHF
abundance: many; v_gene: TRBV6-1; j_gene: TRBJ2-6; d_gene: .; CDR3nt: TGTGCCAGCAAAAAACTTCTAGGAACTGGGGCCAACGTCCTGACTTTC; CDR3aa: CASKKLLGTGANVLTF
abundance: many; v_gene: TRBV6-5; j_gene: TRBJ2-3; d_gene: TRBD2; CDR3nt: TGTGCCAGCAGTTACTCACTAGCGGGGGAAGGGGGCACAGATACGCAGTATTTT; CDR3aa: CASSYSLAGEGGTDTQYF
abundance: many; v_gene: TRBV20-1; j_gene: TRBJ2-3; d_gene: .; CDR3nt: TGCAGTGTACCAGGAGGGCCTGACACAGATACGCAGTATTTT; CDR3aa: CSVPGGPDTDTQYF
abundance: .; v_gene: TRBV10-1; j_gene: TRBJ2-1; d_gene: TRBD2; CDR3nt: TGCGCCAGCAGTGAGGGACTAGTGGGAACAAATGAGCAGTTCTTC; CDR3aa: CASSEGLVGTNEQFF
abundance: many; v_gene: TRBV20-1; j_gene: TRBJ2-5; d_gene: TRBD2; CDR3nt: TGCAGTGCTAGAGATAGTGATAGCGGGAGTATCGAGACCCAGTACTTC; CDR3aa: CSARDSDSGSIETQYF
abundance: many; v_gene: TRBV10-3; j_gene: TRBJ1-5; d_gene: .; CDR3nt: TGTGCCATCAGGCCTCAGGGTCAAGAATCCAATCAGCCCCAGCATTTT; CDR3aa: CAIRPQGQESNQPQHF
abundance: many; v_gene: TRBV7-8; j_gene: TRBJ2-1; d_gene: TRBD1; CDR3nt: TGTGCCAGCAGCCTACGCACTACAGGGGTGTTTTCCCACAATGAGCAGTTCTTC; CDR3aa: CASSLRTTGVFSHNEQFF
abundance: few; v_gene: TRBV5-1; j_gene: TRBJ2-5; d_gene: .; CDR3nt: TGCGCCAGCAGCCCCTACAAACCTGGGATCTCTGAGACCCAGTACTTC; CDR3aa: CASSPYKPGISETQYF
abundance: .; v_gene: TRBV9; j_gene: TRBJ2-5; d_gene: TRBD2; CDR3nt: TGTGCCAGCAGCCCCCATCGGGGGGGGCCACCCCAAGAGACCCAGTACTTC; CDR3aa: CASSPHRGGPPQETQYF
abundance: few; v_gene: TRBV3-1; j_gene: TRBJ1-2; d_gene: .; CDR3nt: TGTGCCAGCAGCCAGCAGTTGGGCCCGAACTATGGCTACACCTTC; CDR3aa: CASSQQLGPNYGYTF
abundance: many; v_gene: TRBV3-1; j_gene: TRBJ1-1; d_gene: .; CDR3nt: TGTGCCAGCAGCCCGCCCGGGAACACTGAAGCTTTCTTT; CDR3aa: CASSPPGNTEAFF
abundance: .; v_gene: TRBV20-1; j_gene: TRBJ1-2; d_gene: TRBD1; CDR3nt: TGCAGTGCTAGATCCGACAGGGGGCGGGATGGCTACACCTTC; CDR3aa: CSARSDRGRDGYTF